This T cell receptor beta chain is drawn from a study of T cell responses to AZD1222 COVID-19 vaccine. Overall study: Pooled in the analysis were second doses at about 4 or about 12 weeks.

Findings and limits, study-wide: Donors skewed white British and female; clonal diversity was possibly underestimated. Compared with day 0, the breadth and depth of the Spike-specific TCR repertoire rose significantly after two doses of AZD1222.

Generated by immunoSEQ multiplex PCR, the TCRdb table keeps only in-frame clones and is missing some. The repertoire holds approximately 100,000 clones, over 75% seen once, with 1.3% in the top ten. As for this clone: Its antigen is currently unknown.

This CDR3 is 15 amino acids long. CDR1 and CDR2 (germline): SGHDN, FVKESK. Trimming pared 3 bases from V and 3 bases from J, leaving 15 bases between. The clonotype was recovered from an adult in good health. The rearrangement links TRBV14 to TRBJ2-7; D is tentatively TRBD1 or TRBD2 (5 bases each). Specimen: peripheral blood, collected on day 0 of AZD1222 vaccination. This CDR3 is CASSHPREGIYEQYF. The CDR3, as DNA: TGTGCCAGCAGCCATCCTAGAGAGGGGATCTACGAGCAGTACTTC.